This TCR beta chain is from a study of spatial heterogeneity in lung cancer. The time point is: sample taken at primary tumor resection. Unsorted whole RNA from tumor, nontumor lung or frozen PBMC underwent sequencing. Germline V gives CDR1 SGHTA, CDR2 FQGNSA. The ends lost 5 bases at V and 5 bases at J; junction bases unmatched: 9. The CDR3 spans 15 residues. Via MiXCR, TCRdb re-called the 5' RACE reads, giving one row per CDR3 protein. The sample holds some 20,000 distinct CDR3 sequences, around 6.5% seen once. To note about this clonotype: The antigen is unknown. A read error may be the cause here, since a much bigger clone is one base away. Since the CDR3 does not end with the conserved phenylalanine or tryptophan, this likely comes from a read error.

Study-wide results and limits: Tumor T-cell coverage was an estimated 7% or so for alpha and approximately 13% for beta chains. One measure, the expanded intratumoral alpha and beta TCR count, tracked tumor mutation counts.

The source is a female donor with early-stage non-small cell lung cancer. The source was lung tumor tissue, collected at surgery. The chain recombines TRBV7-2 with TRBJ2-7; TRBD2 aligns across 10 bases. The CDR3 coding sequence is TGTGCCAGCAGCCCCCAAGCGGGGGGGCTGAACGAGCAGTACTAC. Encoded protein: CASSPQAGGLNEQYY.